This T cell receptor beta chain was sequenced for a study of T cells in Graves' hyperthyroidism and ophthalmopathy (dated by TCRdb to between 2019 and 2020). Regarding the research as a whole: Peripheral blood samples were taken at the time of initial diagnosis, prior to any treatment. To identify TCR V-J signatures that set the groups apart, the researchers used a discovery cohort of 90 to 100 patients, made up of 40 to 45 with Graves' ophthalmopathy and 57 with stable Graves' hyperthyroidism. Prospective prediction of ophthalmopathy was tested in an independent validation cohort consisting of some 19 hyperthyroidism patients and some 16 patients who later progressed to ophthalmopathy. The 100 discovery patients were randomly divided into training and test sets at a 7:3 ratio. Thyroid tissue and blood T-cell repertoires from six Graves' hyperthyroidism patients were also compared in the study. Following sampling, methimazole starting at 30 mg daily was given to hyperthyroidism patients, and high-dose intravenous methylprednisolone was given to ophthalmopathy patients. TCR Vbeta CDR3 sequencing of 140 or so peripheral blood samples (43 ophthalmopathy, 75 to 80 hyperthyroidism and around 17 progressor patients) is reported in the paper.

In the ophthalmopathy patients, disease was moderately to severely active, with a Clinical Activity Score of 3 or more, a NOSPECS grade of 4 or more, and a duration of less than 3 months. Patients with uncontrolled infections, other autoimmune diseases, pregnancy or lactation were excluded. Diagnoses relied on clinical symptoms, serum thyroxine and TRAb, thyroid ultrasound and orbital computed tomography. PBMCs were separated from under 12 ml of fresh peripheral blood using Ficoll-Paque density gradient centrifugation. Total RNA was extracted using Trizol reagent, and RNA quality was assessed on an Agilent 2100 Bioanalyzer. Including cysteine and phenylalanine, the CDR3 has 17 amino acids. Only CDR3 DNA remains: 51 bases, in frame from the first base. Here V drops 0 bases and J drops 3 bases, and the junction holds 7 bases not matched to any gene. CDR1 KGHSH and CDR2 LQKENI are derived from the germline V gene.

Broader findings and caveats from the paper: In validation, the model predicted progression to ophthalmopathy a median of 6.5 months before onset, with 70% to 71% sensitivity and about 72% specificity. Most expanded thyroid clonotypes (frequency above 0.001) were also detected in blood, suggesting blood repertoires may reflect thyroid immune responses. Ophthalmopathy was separated from stable hyperthyroidism by a 13 V-J signature model, with around 90% sensitivity and approximately 84% specificity obtained in cross-validation and 80%/75% obtained in testing. Sample size was not statistically predetermined, and investigators were not blinded to group allocation.

As concerns this clonotype: Which antigen it targets is not known. Per-base qualities were not stored, and no clone one base away is much larger.

The TCR beta CDR3 regions were amplified from RNA transcripts. For the first round of RT-PCR on the TCR CDR3, the HTBI primer set was used together with the Qiagen OneStep RT-PCR kit. Libraries were constructed in a second round of multiplex PCR, after which size selection and purification were carried out. Libraries were sequenced paired-end with 100 bp reads on an Illumina HiSeq2000. The original pipeline was this. SOAPnuke was used to process the raw data, throwing out any read that contained adapters or uncalled bases, had a mean Phred below 15, or lacked an exact constant-primer or identifier match. COPE v1.2.5 was used to merge high-quality paired reads, and clonotypes were defined as unique nucleotide sequences. Clonotypes were aligned to IMGT TRBV, TRBD and TRBJ reference segments using MiTCR v1.1. Analysis was restricted to V-J combinations with a frequency above 0.0001, which covered roughly 99% of repertoires. The TCS score was defined as the ratio of F50 (clonal expansion) to E x V (chaos), calculated using BLOSUM62-based TCRdist between CDR3 peptides within each V-J. Welch's t-statistics and random forest reduced some 510 V-J features to roughly 13, which were used in a naive Bayes classifier (R e1071). Through fastp at Q25 and MiXCR, TCRdb rebuilt clones from the public reads, retaining in-frame beta chains. Every entry covers one CDR3 protein and lists the most common genes and DNA from its rows. TCRdb's processing, not the authors' own work, is the source of the V and J calls. The sample yields over 350,000 distinct CDR3 sequences; about a fifth were counted once. Together, the top ten hold less than 45% of the sample.

Sequenced input: blood. This chain is built from TRBV18 and TRBJ2-1; TRBD1 fits 8 bases in the junction. The sequence was collected from a man aged 18 to 30 with Graves' ophthalmopathy. The nucleotides read TGTGCCAGCTCACCACCGGCGCAACAGGGGGTCTACAATGAGCAGTTCTTC. Its translation reads: CASSPPAQQGVYNEQFF.